This T cell receptor beta chain was identified during a study of cytomegalovirus exposure and HLA in healthy donors (dated by TCRdb to about 2017). For context, the study as a whole: According to a later analysis, one platform produced both the 100 to 150 validation repertoires and the 670 or so repertoires of the first cohort. The study aimed to test whether signatures of past pathogen exposure could be identified by cataloging public T cell receptors. In addition to the first cohort of several hundred subjects, a separate validation cohort of approximately 130 different subjects was used. To predict cytomegalovirus infection status, the study combined high-throughput TCR immunosequencing, statistical association of individual TCRs with disease status, and machine learning.

Separate from the roughly 700-subject first cohort, the validation cohort of 90 to 150 subjects was the group to which the donors belonged. Comments on this clone: Its antigen remains undetermined. Base qualities were left out, and no much larger clone turns up one base away.

Library generation was performed with the immunoSEQ multiplex PCR assay. As for the authors' bioinformatics: A statistical classification framework was developed to diagnose cytomegalovirus status using the catalog of TCR beta chain sequences. Entries here come from immuneACCESS through TCRdb and include only in-frame sequences with V and J called. Some clones fail to appear in such tables; in the studies checked, an unresolved V gene covers under half of the shortfall, and the cause of the remainder is unknown. The D gene and trimming were derived from the DNA, and the V and J assignments and clone size from that table. This sample is represented by approximately 100,000 clones; under 95% of them were singletons. About 1.1% of the sample is in the top ten clones. Overall results and qualifications from the work: A later analysis found that TCRs clustered in the first cohort also tended to co-occur in the 120 validation repertoires, with 94% of cluster scores above 0. It was suggested by the authors that the approach could potentially be generalized to other disease states and immunological phenotypes. A total of 164 TCR beta chains were listed by the study as associated with cytomegalovirus. While some public TCRs were present in many individuals, most TCR sequences turned up only very rarely across donors. Cytomegalovirus status was reported to be diagnosed by the classifier with high specificity and sensitivity in both the original and validation cohorts. In vitro tests confirmed that three of the cytomegalovirus-associated TCR beta chains recognize cytomegalovirus antigens. All 110 or so repertoires were used to score co-occurrence in the validation cohort in a later analysis, because that analysis had no HLA typing for the cohort.

Sequenced: PBMCs. The receptor was derived from a woman in her twenties or thirties in good health and CMV-seropositive.

The CDR3 loop reads CSVAQGVWGYTF. DNA sequence: TGCAGCGTCGCACAGGGGGTATGGGGCTACACCTTC. The V and J segments used are TRBV29-1 and TRBJ1-2; TRBD1 matches 8 bases in the middle. The CDR3 has 12 amino acids, counting the end cysteine and phenylalanine. Just the 36-base CDR3 DNA is kept, in frame starting at base 1. V is trimmed back by 6 bases and J by 8 bases, and the junction contains 8 bases that no gene match accounts for. For CDR1 and CDR2, the germline V gene lists SQVTM and ANQGSEA. Beyond the CDR3, the reference TRBV29-1 and TRBJ1-2 genes provide the residues; the full variable domain reads: SAVISQKPSRDICQRGTSLTIQCQVDSQVTMMFWYRQQPGQSLTLIATANQGSEATYESGFVIDKFPISRPNLTFSTLTVSNMSPEDSSIYLCSVAQGVWGYTFGSGTRLTVV.